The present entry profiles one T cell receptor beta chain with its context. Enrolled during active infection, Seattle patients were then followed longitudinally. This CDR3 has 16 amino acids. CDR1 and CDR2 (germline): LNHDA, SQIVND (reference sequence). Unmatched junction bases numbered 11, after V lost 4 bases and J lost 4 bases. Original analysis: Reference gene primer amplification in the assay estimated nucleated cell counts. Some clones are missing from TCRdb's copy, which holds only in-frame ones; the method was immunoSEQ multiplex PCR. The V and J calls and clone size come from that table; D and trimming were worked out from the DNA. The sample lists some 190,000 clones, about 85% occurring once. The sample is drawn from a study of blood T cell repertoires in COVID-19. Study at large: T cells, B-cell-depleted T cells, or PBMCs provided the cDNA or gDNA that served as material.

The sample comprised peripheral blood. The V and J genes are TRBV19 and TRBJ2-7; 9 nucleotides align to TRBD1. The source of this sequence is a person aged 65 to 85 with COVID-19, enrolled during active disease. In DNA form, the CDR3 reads TGTGCCAGTAGTACACCGAATCCGGGACAGGGTTACGAGCAGTACTTC. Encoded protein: CASSTPNPGQGYEQYF.